This record concerns one TCR beta chain sequence. This entry is derived from a study of blood T cell repertoires in COVID-19. About the study: The United States, Italy and Spain provided the acute and convalescent COVID-19 samples. Sources were T cells, B-cell-depleted T cells, or PBMCs; the material itself was cDNA or gDNA.

Per the original methods: Counts of nucleated cells, estimated from reference gene primer amplification, were obtained. Clones were sequenced by immunoSEQ multiplex PCR, and TCRdb holds only the in-frame ones, with some missing. The D gene and trimming were derived from the DNA, and the V and J assignments and clone size from that table. This table holds about 210,000 clones, roughly 85% found once. Trimming removed 8 bases from V and 5 bases from J, with 10 bases in between. CDR1 and CDR2 from the germline V gene are MNHNY and SVGAGI (reference sequence). The CDR3 extends over 12 amino acids. This clonotype was sampled from a man aged 50-60 years with COVID-19, enrolled during active disease. V usage is TRBV6-6 and J usage is TRBJ1-5, with unresolved D. The sequenced sample was peripheral blood. The CDR3 coding sequence is TGTGCCAGCGCCGGGAGGGATCAGCCCCAGCATTTT. Encoded protein: CASAGRDQPQHF.